This T cell receptor (beta chain) was observed in a study of blood T cell repertoires in COVID-19. About the study: Sites across the United States, Italy and Spain contributed samples from acute and convalescent COVID-19. PBMCs, B-cell-depleted T cells, or T cells provided the cDNA or gDNA that made up the material.

The CDR3 loop spans 17 amino acids. Germline CDR1 LNHDA, CDR2 SQIVND (reference sequence). V lost 7 bases to trimming and J lost 2 bases; unmatched junction nucleotides: 14. Per the study methods: Nucleated cell number was recorded as an estimate derived from reference gene primer amplification. Profiled with immunoSEQ multiplex PCR; TCRdb holds only in-frame clones, not every one. The DNA gave D and trimming, while V, J and clone size come from that table. The sample holds about 100,000 clones, around 73% seen once. V is TRBV19 and J is TRBJ1-2; 9 bases match TRBD1. Sequenced: peripheral blood. This sequence was found in a man in his sixties with active or convalescent COVID-19. For the CDR3, the DNA is TGTGCCAGTACCAGAAATACCGGGACAGGGAGCAACTATGGCTACACCTTC. This sequence encodes CASTRNTGTGSNYGYTF.